Listed below are T cell receptor beta chains from one sample, sequenced in a study of Ad26.COV2.S vaccination and SARS-CoV-2 variants. Only in-frame clones appear in the TCRdb table, and some are missing; sequencing was by immunoSEQ multiplex PCR. The sample consists of a few hundred thousand clones, 87% of them appearing once. The source material was peripheral blood, sampled in a trial of Ad26.COV2.S vaccine versus placebo. The receptor set was obtained from a person aged 18 to 65 who received the Ad26.COV2.S COVID-19 vaccine or a placebo. Each CDR3 is given with its conserved first and last residue. Fields, in order: J gene, clone size, CDR3 length, V gene, D gene, CDR3 protein, CDR3 DNA. A D gene is named only where the DNA matches it firmly. Size tells how often a clone was seen (once, few, many) or the class of an expanded clone, and some rows leave it out.

TRBJ2-3	-	15	TRBV7-8	TRBD2	CASSPLAGGTDTQYF	TGTGCCAGCAGCCCACTAGCGGGGGGCACAGATACGCAGTATTTT
TRBJ1-6	-	17	TRBV11-2	-	CASSFRTHPGAGSPLHF	TGTGCCAGCAGCTTTCGAACGCACCCAGGGGCCGGTTCACCCCTCCACTTT
TRBJ2-1	-	15	TRBV10-3	TRBD2	CAISEGREGYNEQFF	TGTGCCATCAGTGAAGGACGGGAGGGGTACAATGAGCAGTTCTTC
TRBJ2-2	-	17	TRBV11-3	TRBD2	CASSLSSGGPGTGELFF	TGTGCCAGCAGCTTATCCAGCGGGGGGCCCGGCACCGGGGAGCTGTTTTTT
TRBJ2-5	-	13	TRBV2	-	CASIRGLGETQYF	TGTGCCAGCATCCGCGGCTTAGGGGAGACCCAGTACTTC
TRBJ2-3	-	16	TRBV7-2	-	CASSSVVGGKADTQYF	TGTGCCAGCAGCTCCGTGGTTGGGGGCAAGGCAGATACGCAGTATTTT
TRBJ1-4	-	14	TRBV5-1	-	CASSLGQRNEKLFF	TGCGCCAGCAGCCTCGGACAGCGGAATGAAAAACTGTTTTTT
TRBJ1-1	-	14	TRBV18	TRBD1	CASSPGGEGTEAFF	TGTGCCAGCTCGCCAGGGGGCGAAGGAACTGAAGCTTTCTTT
TRBJ1-4	few	13	TRBV2	-	CASRQNRDSLLFF	TGTGCCAGCAGGCAAAACCGGGACTCCCTCCTGTTTTTT
TRBJ2-5	few	17	TRBV7-3	TRBD2	CASSPGTSGGFQETQYF	TGTGCCAGCAGCCCCGGGACTAGCGGGGGGTTCCAAGAGACCCAGTACTTC
TRBJ2-2	-	15	TRBV27	TRBD2	CASSLGGGASGELFF	TGTGCCAGCAGTTTAGGCGGGGGGGCCTCCGGGGAGCTGTTTTTT
TRBJ2-7	-	14	TRBV5-6	TRBD1	CASSPGQGIYEQYF	TGTGCCAGCAGCCCCGGACAGGGAATCTACGAGCAGTACTTC
TRBJ1-1	-	14	TRBV19	TRBD1	CASSKQGFDTEAFF	TGTGCCAGTAGCAAACAGGGGTTCGACACTGAAGCTTTCTTT
TRBJ2-7	-	14	TRBV13	TRBD1	CASSLWDSVYEQYF	TGTGCCAGCAGCTTATGGGACAGCGTCTACGAGCAGTACTTC
TRBJ1-5	-	15	TRBV7-6	-	CASSFVDPGNQPQHF	TGTGCCAGCAGCTTCGTAGACCCGGGCAATCAGCCCCAGCATTTT
TRBJ2-7	-	13	TRBV28	-	CASRPGHSYEQYF	TGTGCCAGCAGGCCGGGACATTCCTACGAGCAGTACTTC
TRBJ1-1	-	15	TRBV5-1	-	CASSPGSFMNTEAFF	TGCGCCAGCAGCCCGGGTTCTTTTATGAACACTGAAGCTTTCTTT
TRBJ2-1	-	15	TRBV3-1/TRBV3-2	-	CASSQDIGPYNEQFF	TGTGCCAGCAGCCAAGATATAGGGCCCTACAATGAGCAGTTCTTC
TRBJ1-3	few	15	TRBV5-1	TRBD1	CASRSDRVAGNTIYF	TGCGCCAGCAGATCTGACAGGGTAGCTGGAAACACCATATATTTT
TRBJ1-1	-	13	TRBV7-2	TRBD1	CASSSDRDTEAFF	TGTGCCAGCAGCTCGGACAGGGACACTGAAGCTTTCTTT
TRBJ1-5	-	12	TRBV9	-	CASSPDFGPQHF	TGTGCCAGCAGCCCAGACTTCGGGCCCCAGCATTTT
TRBJ2-7	-	16	TRBV9	-	CASSVARDTVSYEQYF	TGTGCCAGCAGCGTAGCAAGGGACACCGTCTCCTACGAGCAGTACTTC
TRBJ1-2	once	17	TRBV10-3	-	CAISDFSRDNNVYGYTF	TGTGCCATCAGTGATTTCTCAAGGGACAATAACGTCTATGGCTACACCTTC
TRBJ2-2	-	17	TRBV12-5	TRBD2	CASGFWRGTMSTGELFF	TGTGCTAGTGGTTTCTGGCGGGGGACGATGAGCACCGGGGAGCTGTTTTTT
TRBJ2-7	-	12	TRBV7-9	-	CASSQATYEQYF	TGTGCCAGCAGCCAGGCCACCTACGAGCAGTACTTC
TRBJ2-5	-	18	TRBV19	-	CASSISSRMRGKKETQYF	TGTGCCAGTAGTATATCTTCGAGGATGAGGGGGAAAAAAGAGACCCAGTACTTC
TRBJ2-1	-	14	TRBV4-3	TRBD2	CASSLSGGDNEQFF	TGCGCCAGCAGCCTCAGCGGGGGGGACAATGAGCAGTTCTTC
TRBJ1-2	-	16	TRBV5-6	TRBD1	CASSFGTGGSHYGYTF	TGTGCCAGCAGCTTCGGGACAGGGGGCTCACACTATGGCTACACCTTC